The clone carrying this T cell receptor beta chain was observed a few times. Its antigen is unidentified. Reverse transcription of all isolated RNA meant that expressed TCRB transcripts were sequenced. TCRdb's table, derived via immunoSEQ multiplex PCR, lists solely in-frame clones and lacks some. Of approximately 280,000 clones in the sample, 15% were seen once. The sample originates from a study of beta chain features in type 1 diabetes. Study conclusions and caveats: Among patients with Type 1 diabetes, TCRB CDR3s were moderately but significantly shorter in every one of the four CD4+ subsets. VDJ junctions from type 1 diabetes patients carried fewer insertions and larger deletions.

With V trimmed by 1 base and J by 2 bases, 11 bases remained unmatched. Germline assignment: CDR1 SGHRS and CDR2 YFSETQ. The CDR3 has 19 amino acids. Sequencing input: naive CD4+ T cells from blood. The rearrangement links TRBV5-1 to TRBJ2-3; 12 positions match TRBD2. This TCR was sampled from a young man with type 1 diabetes. This CDR3 is CASSLKGLAGLPYTDTQYF. The CDR3 nucleotides read TGCGCCAGCAGCTTGAAGGGACTAGCGGGTCTTCCCTACACAGATACGCAGTATTTT.